The next 24 T cell receptor beta chains were all read from a single sample in a study of STAT5B mutations in CD4+ large granular lymphocyte leukemia. The repertoire was sequenced with immunoSEQ multiplex PCR; TCRdb's copy has only in-frame clones and lacks some. The sample has roughly 19,000 clones; about 75% are singletons. What was sequenced was CD4+ T cells from blood buffy coats. The receptors originated from a human donor in good health.

This chain links TRBV30 with TRBJ2-3, with D possibly TRBD1 on 5 matching bases. The CDR3 covers 13 residues. Germline V gene data show CDR1 as GTSNPN and CDR2 as SVGIG (reference sequence). The germline V and J ends were trimmed by 1 base and 10 bases, with 15 bases remaining between them. In nucleotides, the CDR3 is TGTGCCTGGAGTGGGGATACAGGAGAGGCGCAGTATTTT. Amino acid sequence: CAWSGDTGEAQYF.

This clone was seen a handful of times. This sequence joins TRBV28 and TRBJ1-1; no firm D call. CDR1 and CDR2 from the germline V gene are MDHEN and SYDVKM. The CDR3 length is 14 residues. The V gene lost 6 bases and the J gene lost 1 base, with 12 bases spanning the gap. CDR3 DNA sequence: TGTGCCAGCAGCCTTGCGAGGCAGAACACTGAAGCTTTCTTT. The encoded protein is CASSLARQNTEAFF.

In this sample, this clone turned up once. The V gene is TRBV30, the J gene TRBJ2-3; 7 positions match TRBD2. CDR3 length equals 12 residues. J lost 6 bases, V lost 3 bases, and 3 bases had no gene match. CDR1 is GTSNPN and CDR2 is SVGIG in the germline V gene (reference sequence). CDR3 in DNA: TGTGCCTGGAGGGGTAGCGGGGATACGCAGTATTTT. Translation: CAWRGSGDTQYF.

V usage is TRBV5-1 and J usage is TRBJ2-2; tentative D call: TRBD1 (7 bases). The CDR3 runs to 15 residues. The V and J ends lost 4 bases and 5 bases respectively, with 15 bases between them. Germline V gene lookup returns CDR1 SGHRS and CDR2 YFSETQ. CDR3 region: CASSPSQGGTGELFF. The DNA for the CDR3 is TGCGCCAGCAGCCCATCGCAGGGGGGAACCGGGGAGCTGTTTTTT.

The chain links TRBV5-4 to TRBJ2-7; possibly TRBD2 for D (6 bases). In germline, CDR1 is SGHNT, CDR2 YYREEE (reference sequence). The V and J ends lost 0 bases and 3 bases respectively, with 19 bases between them. This CDR3 region has 17 residues. The DNA of the CDR3 is TGTGCCAGCAGCTTGGCCACTAGCCGTATAGGAGACTACGAGCAGTACTTC. It encodes CASSLATSRIGDYEQYF.

The chain joins TRBV5-1 to TRBJ2-7, with 13 bases aligning to TRBD2. This CDR3 contains 16 residues. From germline, CDR1 is SGHRS and CDR2 YFSETQ. Trimming at V came to 2 bases and at J to 4 bases, leaving 6 bases not matched to a gene. For the CDR3, the DNA is TGCGCCAGCAGCTTCGGACTAGCGGGGGACAATTACGAGCAGTACTTC. Translated: CASSFGLAGDNYEQYF.

The chain combines TRBV2 with TRBJ2-2; a possible D gene is TRBD2 (5 bases). This CDR3 has 15 amino acids. V dropped 7 bases and J dropped 4 bases, with 16 bases sitting between them. The germline V gene encodes CDR1 SNHLY and CDR2 FYNNEI. This chain's CDR3 is CASTVMLAGTGELFF. CDR3 in DNA: TGTGCCAGCACCGTGATGTTGGCGGGCACCGGGGAGCTGTTTTTT.

The gene calls are TRBV6-6 and TRBJ2-7; TRBD2 matches at 7 bases. Germline CDR1 and CDR2: MNHNY and SVGAGI (reference sequence). V shed 7 bases, J shed 6 bases, and the junction held 12 bases outside the gene matches. CDR3 length equals 14 residues. CDR3: CASTEGLVGGEQYF. The CDR3, as DNA: TGTGCCAGCACCGAAGGACTAGTTGGGGGCGAGCAGTACTTC.

This sequence joins TRBV28 and TRBJ2-2; 8 positions agree with TRBD1. V shed 2 bases, J shed 6 bases, and the junction held 14 bases outside the gene matches. Germline assignment: CDR1 MDHEN and CDR2 SYDVKM. The CDR3 extends over 18 amino acids. Here the CDR3 reads CASSLEARRQGKAGELFF. CDR3 coding DNA: TGTGCCAGCAGTTTAGAGGCTCGGAGACAGGGGAAGGCCGGGGAGCTGTTTTTT.

This clone was counted once. The chain links TRBV19 to TRBJ2-1; the D gene could be TRBD1 or TRBD2 (6 bases each). The V gene's germline CDR1 is LNHDA and CDR2 SQIVND (reference sequence). The V end was cut by 5 bases, the J end by 4 bases, with 27 bases between. The CDR3 runs to 19 residues. CDR3 DNA sequence: TGTGCCAGTAGTCCCCGTATAGGGGGGATGTCAGGGCCATACAATGAGCAGTTCTTC. Residues: CASSPRIGGMSGPYNEQFF.

J is TRBJ2-5 and V is TRBV7-8; tentatively, D is TRBD2 (5 bases). Germline lookup yields CDR1 SGHVS and CDR2 FQNEAQ. The CDR3 has 14 residues. Trimming took 4 bases from V and 1 from J, leaving 10 bases between them. CDR3 protein: CASSSRGFQETQYF. The CDR3 DNA sequence: TGTGCCAGCAGCTCCCGGGGTTTCCAAGAGACCCAGTACTTC.

The chain has TRBV30 and TRBJ2-1, with D hard to call. Per the germline V gene, CDR1 is GTSNPN and CDR2 is SVGIG (reference sequence). CDR3 size: 12 residues. The V end was cut by 0 bases, the J end by 7 bases, with 7 bases between. CDR3 region: CAWSVVLNEQFF. CDR3 DNA sequence: TGTGCCTGGAGTGTAGTCCTAAATGAGCAGTTCTTC.

The chain has TRBV11-2 and TRBJ2-1; D may be TRBD2 (6 bases). V was pared by 5 bases and J by 4 bases, with 18 bases between. The CDR3 length is 16 residues. Germline CDR1 is SGHAT and CDR2 is FQNNGV. In DNA form, the CDR3 reads TGTGCCAGCAGCGCCCTTCTTCCGGGACTGTACAATGAGCAGTTCTTC. It yields the protein CASSALLPGLYNEQFF.

The rearrangement links TRBV7-2 to TRBJ2-3; 7 bases map to TRBD2. Trimming took 1 base from V and 4 from J; bases not matched to a gene: 2. Per germline, CDR1 SGHTA and CDR2 FQGNSA. The CDR3 has 14 residues. CDR3 sequence reads: CASSLDGGADTQYF. The CDR3 nucleotides read TGTGCCAGCAGCTTAGATGGGGGGGCAGATACGCAGTATTTT. Using reference TRBV7-2 and TRBJ2-3 for the parts outside the CDR3, the full variable domain is GAGVSQSPSNKVTEKGKDVELRCDPISGHTALYWYRQSLGQGLEFLIYFQGNSAPDKSGLPSDRFSAERTGGSVSTLTIQRTQQEDSAVYLCASSLDGGADTQYFGPGTRLTVL.

The chain links TRBV29-1 to TRBJ2-5, with 7 bases matching TRBD2. J lost 10 bases, V lost 2 bases, and 4 bases had no gene match. The CDR3 contains 11 residues. Germline-derived CDR1 and CDR2 are SQVTM and ANQGSEA. Here the CDR3 DNA reads TGCAGCGTTGAATCGACGGGAGGCCAGTACTTC. It specifies CSVESTGGQYF.

J is TRBJ2-7 and V is TRBV20-1; D ambiguous. The CDR3 is made up of 11 amino acids. Germline loops: CDR1 DFQATT, CDR2 SNEGSKA (reference sequence). V dropped 6 bases and J dropped 5 bases, with 11 bases sitting between them. CDR3: CSARNVDEQYF. The CDR3 nucleotides read TGCAGTGCGAGGAACGTGGACGAGCAGTACTTC.

V and J are TRBV28 and TRBJ2-2; 9 positions match TRBD1. Per germline, CDR1 MDHEN and CDR2 SYDVKM. V lost 5 bases to trimming and J lost 6 bases; unmatched junction nucleotides: 10. The length of the CDR3 is 16 residues. The CDR3, as DNA: TGTGCCAGCAGTGCCTACGGACGGGACAGGGCCGGGGAGCTGTTTTTT. It yields the protein CASSAYGRDRAGELFF.

J is TRBJ2-7 and V is TRBV27, with 7 bases lining up with TRBD1. CDR3 length equals 12 residues. V lost 6 bases, J lost 6 bases, and 5 bases stayed unmatched. Germline values: CDR1 MNHEY, CDR2 SMNVEV (reference sequence). The CDR3 loop is CASSLGGLEQYF. CDR3 nucleotide sequence: TGTGCCAGCAGCCTAGGGGGCCTCGAGCAGTACTTC.

V and J are TRBV5-1 and TRBJ1-3; no clear D gene. Germline V gene sequence: CDR1 SGHRS, CDR2 YFSETQ. This CDR3 is built from 14 residues. The V gene lost 0 bases and the J gene lost 0 bases, with 4 bases spanning the gap. The CDR3 region has the DNA TGCGCCAGCAGCTTGGGCGACTCTGGAAACACCATATATTTT. Translated, it gives CASSLGDSGNTIYF.

The V call is TRBV5-1, the J call TRBJ2-7; 7 nucleotides match TRBD2. J lost 7 bases, V lost 4 bases, and 11 bases had no gene match. Germline loops: CDR1 SGHRS, CDR2 YFSETQ. This CDR3 has 14 residues. This CDR3 reads CASSGGDGLREQYF. Here the CDR3 DNA reads TGCGCCAGCAGCGGGGGGGACGGATTACGAGAGCAGTACTTC. Full variable domain (remainder filled in from reference TRBV5-1 and TRBJ2-7): KAGVTQTPRYLIKTRGQQVTLSCSPISGHRSVSWYQQTPGQGLQFLFEYFSETQRNKGNFPGRFSGRQFSNSRSEMNVSTLELGDSALYLCASSGGDGLREQYFGPGTRLTVT.

The table lists this clone with a few counts. The V call is TRBV20-1, the J call TRBJ2-7; D unresolved. Per germline, CDR1 DFQATT and CDR2 SNEGSKA (reference sequence). With 6 bases removed from V and 1 base from J, the gap between germline ends came to 7 bases. This CDR3 is built from 11 residues. Here the CDR3 reads CSAQRSYEQYF. As DNA, the CDR3 is TGCAGTGCCCAGCGATCCTACGAGCAGTACTTC.

The sample holds a few counts of this clone. A junction end diverges from the germline sequence, so it may reflect a read error. The V gene is TRBV4-1, the J gene TRBJ1-2; 7 positions match TRBD1. There are 15 residues in the CDR3. In germline, CDR1 is MGHRA, CDR2 YSYEKL. The CDR3 loop is CASSQDPTGARGANF. The DNA of the CDR3 is TGCGCCAGCAGCCAAGACCCAACAGGGGCGCGCGGGGCGAACTTC.

The chain links TRBV7-2 to TRBJ2-3; D is undetermined. The germline V gene encodes CDR1 SGHTA and CDR2 FQGNSA. CDR3 size: 11 residues. Trimming cost V 6 bases and J 2 bases, with 3 bases left between them. Here the CDR3 DNA reads TGTGCCAGCAGACTCACAGATACGCAGTATTTT. It specifies CASRLTDTQYF.

This clone came up once. The V gene is TRBV5-6, the J gene TRBJ2-7; perhaps TRBD1 as D (5 bases). The V end was cut by 5 bases, the J end by 2 bases, with 17 bases between. Germline V gene data show CDR1 as SGHDT and CDR2 as YYEEEE. The CDR3 covers 15 residues. The chain's CDR3 is CASSPKGQKTYEQYF. DNA of the CDR3: TGTGCCAGCAGTCCCAAAGGACAAAAAACCTACGAGCAGTACTTC.